This TCR beta chain emerged from a study of shared clonotypes between healthy human individuals. Whole-study findings and limits: Naive subsets generally exceeded memory subsets in estimated richness.

This clone appeared a single time. The antigen remains undetermined. V shed 5 bases and J shed 2 bases, with 16 bases lying between them. The CDR3 covers 16 residues. Per the germline V gene, CDR1 is SGHRS and CDR2 is YFSETQ. The naive CD8 subset, CD45RO-negative cells positively selected for CCR7, excluded terminally differentiated effector memory CD45RA+ cells. All donors were healthy HIV-negative adults lacking recent acute infections or vaccinations. Template for every sorted-subset replicate PCR totaled 150 to 250 ng DNA, approximately 30,000 T cell genomes. Profiled with immunoSEQ multiplex PCR; TCRdb holds only in-frame clones, not every one. Of millions of clones listed, about 93% are singletons.

Sequencing was carried out using naive CD8+ T cells from PBMCs. This chain links TRBV5-1 with TRBJ2-2, with D possibly called TRBD1 or TRBD2 (6 bases each). The sequence was collected from a man aged 18-30 years in good health. Some clones in this sample may be carry-over from other donors' samples. The CDR3 DNA sequence: TGCGCCAGCAGTTTACTTGGAGGGACAAACACCGGGGAGCTGTTTTTT. The encoded protein is CASSLLGGTNTGELFF.